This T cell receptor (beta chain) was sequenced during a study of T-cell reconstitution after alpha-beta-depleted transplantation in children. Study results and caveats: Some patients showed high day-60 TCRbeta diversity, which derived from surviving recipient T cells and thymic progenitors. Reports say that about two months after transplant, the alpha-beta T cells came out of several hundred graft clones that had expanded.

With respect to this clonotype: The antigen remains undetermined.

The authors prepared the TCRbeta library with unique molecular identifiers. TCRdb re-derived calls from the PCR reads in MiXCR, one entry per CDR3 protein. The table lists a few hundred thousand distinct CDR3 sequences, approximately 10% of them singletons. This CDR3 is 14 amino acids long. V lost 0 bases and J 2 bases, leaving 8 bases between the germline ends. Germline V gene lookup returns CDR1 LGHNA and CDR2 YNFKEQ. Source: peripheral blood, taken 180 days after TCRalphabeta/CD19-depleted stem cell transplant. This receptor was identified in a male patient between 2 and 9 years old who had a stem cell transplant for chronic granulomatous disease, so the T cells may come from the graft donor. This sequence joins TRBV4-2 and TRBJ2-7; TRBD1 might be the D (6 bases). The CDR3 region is CASSQERGTYEQYF. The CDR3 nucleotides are TGTGCCAGCAGCCAAGAAAGGGGGACCTACGAGCAGTACTTC.